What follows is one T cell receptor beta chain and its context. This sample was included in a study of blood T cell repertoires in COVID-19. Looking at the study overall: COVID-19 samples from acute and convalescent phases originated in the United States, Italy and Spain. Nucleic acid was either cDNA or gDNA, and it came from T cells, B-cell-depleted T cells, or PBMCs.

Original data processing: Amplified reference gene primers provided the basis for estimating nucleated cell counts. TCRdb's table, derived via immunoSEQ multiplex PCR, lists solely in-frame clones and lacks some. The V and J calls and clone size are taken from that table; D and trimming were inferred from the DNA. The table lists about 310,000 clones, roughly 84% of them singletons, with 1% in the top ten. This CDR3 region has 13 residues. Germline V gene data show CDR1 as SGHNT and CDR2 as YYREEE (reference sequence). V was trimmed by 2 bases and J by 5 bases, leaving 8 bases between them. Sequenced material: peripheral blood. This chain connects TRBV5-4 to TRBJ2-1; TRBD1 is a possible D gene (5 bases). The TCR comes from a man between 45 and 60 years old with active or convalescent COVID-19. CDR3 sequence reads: CASSFGHNNEQFF. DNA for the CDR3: TGTGCCAGCAGCTTCGGACACAACAATGAGCAGTTCTTC.